Listed below are T cell receptor beta chains from one sample, sequenced in a study of cytomegalovirus exposure and HLA in healthy donors. Profiled with immunoSEQ multiplex PCR; TCRdb holds only in-frame clones, not every one. The sample includes over 150,000 clones, around 69% of them seen just once. The sequenced sample was PBMCs. These receptors all come from a man between 60 and 75 years old in good health and CMV-seronegative. CDR3s include the opening cysteine and the closing phenylalanine or tryptophan. Fields, in order: clone size, CDR3 length, V gene, D gene, J gene, CDR3 DNA, CDR3 protein. D genes are given only for firm matches. Clone size is given for some rows only: seen once, a few or many times, or a class if the clone is expanded.

>-|15|TRBV30|-|TRBJ2-2
TGTGCCTTCATTCCCCGCGTAGGGGTGCGCGGGGAGCTGTTTTTT
CAFIPRVGVRGELFF
>-|14|TRBV19|TRBD2|TRBJ2-5
TGTGCCAGTAGTTATCGGCGGGGGGAGGAGACCCAGTACTTC
CASSYRRGEETQYF
>-|15|TRBV5-5|TRBD1|TRBJ2-5
TGTGCCAGCAGCTTGGATACAGGGGGAGTGGAGACCCAGTACTTC
CASSLDTGGVETQYF
>-|12|TRBV2|-|TRBJ1-6
TGTGCCAGCACGACTCTGTATTCACCCCTCCACTTT
CASTTLYSPLHF
>few|16|TRBV18|TRBD1|TRBJ2-5
TGTGCCAGCTCACTAGGACAGGGGAACAACCAAGAGACCCAGTACTTC
CASSLGQGNNQETQYF
>-|11|TRBV5-1|-|TRBJ2-1
TGCGCCAGCAGCTCGGCGGGAGAGCAGTTCTTC
CASSSAGEQFF
>few|15|TRBV6-1|-|TRBJ1-4
TGTGCCAGCAGTGAAATGACTCCCCAACGTGAAAAACTGTTTTTT
CASSEMTPQREKLFF
>-|14|TRBV2|TRBD1|TRBJ1-1
TGTGCCAGCACCGAACGGACAGGGCCCACTGAAGCTTTCTTT
CASTERTGPTEAFF
>-|16|TRBV4-2|-|TRBJ2-3
TGTGCCAGCAGCCAAGTGTACGGAGACCTACAAGATACGCAGTATTTT
CASSQVYGDLQDTQYF
>-|15|TRBV28|TRBD2|TRBJ2-4
TGTGCCAGCAGTTCCCCTTCTAGCGGCAAAAACATTCAGTACTTC
CASSSPSSGKNIQYF
>few|14|TRBV9|TRBD2|TRBJ2-3
TGTGCCAGCAAGCCGGGGGGTTGGGAAGATACGCAGTATTTT
CASKPGGWEDTQYF
>-|14|TRBV27|TRBD1|TRBJ2-5
TGTGCCAGCAGTTACGGGACAGGGCAAGAGACCCAGTACTTC
CASSYGTGQETQYF
>-|14|TRBV5-1|TRBD2|TRBJ2-1
TGCGCCAGCAGCTTGGAGGGACTAGCGGGCGAGCAGTTCTTC
CASSLEGLAGEQFF
>few|15|TRBV10-2|-|TRBJ1-5
TGCGCCAGCAGAAGGGCCAGGGGAATGAATCAGCCCCAGCATTTT
CASRRARGMNQPQHF
>-|15|TRBV7-2|-|TRBJ2-7
TGTGCCAGCAGCTTAACTTCGGGAAGAGGAGTCGAGCAGTACTTC
CASSLTSGRGVEQYF
>-|18|TRBV28|-|TRBJ1-4
TGTGCCAGCAGTTCTCAGACAGTCTCTTGGGCAACTAATGAAAAACTGTTTTTT
CASSSQTVSWATNEKLFF
>-|16|TRBV7-8|-|TRBJ1-2
TGTGCCAGCAGCTTAGTGGGGACTGTAGCTAACTATGGCTACACCTTC
CASSLVGTVANYGYTF
>few|14|TRBV4-1|-|TRBJ1-5
TGCGCCAGCAGCCAAGAGAGGCTCGGTCAGCCCCAGCATTTT
CASSQERLGQPQHF
>-|14|TRBV19|-|TRBJ2-7
TGTGCCAGTAGAAGGACGGCCGGAGGGGTCGAGCAGTACTTC
CASRRTAGGVEQYF
>-|13|TRBV30|-|TRBJ1-1
TGTGCCTGGAGGGCAGGGGAGAACACTGAAGCTTTCTTT
CAWRAGENTEAFF
>-|14|TRBV5-1|-|TRBJ2-2
TGCGCCAGCAGCTTGGTAGATAGAGGCGGGGAGCTGTTTTTT
CASSLVDRGGELFF
>-|16|TRBV18|TRBD1|TRBJ2-2
TGTGCCAGCTCGGATACAGGGGGCGTGGACACCGGGGAGCTGTTTTTT
CASSDTGGVDTGELFF
>-|15|TRBV5-1|TRBD1|TRBJ1-4
TGCGCCAGCAGCAGCCTGACAGGGGTTGGTGAAAAACTGTTTTTT
CASSSLTGVGEKLFF
>-|15|TRBV5-4|TRBD1|TRBJ1-4
TGTGCCAGCAGGCCCGGGACAGGTTCTAATGAAAAACTGTTTTTT
CASRPGTGSNEKLFF
>-|17|TRBV7-8|-|TRBJ2-6
TGTGCCAGCAGCTTAGCCGCCCCAGGGGTTGGGGCCAACGTCCTGACTTTC
CASSLAAPGVGANVLTF
>-|15|TRBV4-3|-|TRBJ1-2
TGCGCCAGCAGCCAAGAGCTACAGGGTCACTATGGCTACACCTTC
CASSQELQGHYGYTF
>-|11|TRBV19|-|TRBJ1-1
TGTGCCAGTACTGCGGGAACTGAAGCTTTCTTT
CASTAGTEAFF
>-|16|TRBV5-1|TRBD2|TRBJ2-1
TGCGCCAGCAGCTTAGCGGGGGGCCTTTTCGGGAATGAGCAGTTCTTC
CASSLAGGLFGNEQFF
>once|14|TRBV28|TRBD1|TRBJ2-7
TGTGCCAGCAGTTCTCCCGGGACAGGGCGCGAGCAGTACTTC
CASSSPGTGREQYF
>-|15|TRBV15|-|TRBJ2-3
TGTGCCACCAGCCGCAACCGGGACTTACGAGATACGCAGTATTTT
CATSRNRDLRDTQYF
>-|12|TRBV6-5|-|TRBJ2-7
TGTGCCAGCAGTTACTCGAGCCGGTTCTGGTACTTC
CASSYSSRFWYF
>-|13|TRBV7-7|-|TRBJ2-3
TGTGCCAGCAGCTTAAATTGGAGAGATACGCAGTATTTT
CASSLNWRDTQYF
>-|15|TRBV4-1|-|TRBJ1-3
TGCGCCAGCAGCCGGGAGGGGGACTCTGGAAACACCATATATTTT
CASSREGDSGNTIYF
>-|15|TRBV30|-|TRBJ2-2
TGTGCCTGCCCACCCGGGGACACCTACGCCGGGGAGCTGTTTTTT
CACPPGDTYAGELFF
>-|13|TRBV27|TRBD2|TRBJ2-2
TGTGCCAGCAGTTGGGGGGGAACCGGGGAGCTGTTTTTT
CASSWGGTGELFF
>-|15|TRBV28|TRBD1|TRBJ1-5
TGTGCCAGCAGGTCATCGGGACAGGGCAATCAGCCCCAGCATTTT
CASRSSGQGNQPQHF
>few|15|TRBV2|-|TRBJ2-3
TGTGCCAGCAGTGATCCAGGACAGAAGAAAGATACGCAGTATTTT
CASSDPGQKKDTQYF
>-|17|TRBV7-9|-|TRBJ2-7
TGTGCCAGCAGCTTAGGAGCGGGCGGGGGCGCATTCAACGAGCAGTACTTC
CASSLGAGGGAFNEQYF
>-|16|TRBV6-1|TRBD1|TRBJ1-5
TGTGCCAGCAGTGCCGCGGAGGGGGCGGGCAATCAGCCCCAGCATTTT
CASSAAEGAGNQPQHF
>once|15|TRBV5-5|TRBD2|TRBJ2-1
TGTGCCAGCAGCGCAGGCGGGGGAGCCTACAATGAGCAGTTCTTC
CASSAGGGAYNEQFF
>-|18|TRBV21-1|-|TRBJ2-1
TGTGCCAGCAGCAAAGTGAAGGTGGAGGAGGTCCGAGACAATGAGCAGTTCTTC
CASSKVKVEEVRDNEQFF